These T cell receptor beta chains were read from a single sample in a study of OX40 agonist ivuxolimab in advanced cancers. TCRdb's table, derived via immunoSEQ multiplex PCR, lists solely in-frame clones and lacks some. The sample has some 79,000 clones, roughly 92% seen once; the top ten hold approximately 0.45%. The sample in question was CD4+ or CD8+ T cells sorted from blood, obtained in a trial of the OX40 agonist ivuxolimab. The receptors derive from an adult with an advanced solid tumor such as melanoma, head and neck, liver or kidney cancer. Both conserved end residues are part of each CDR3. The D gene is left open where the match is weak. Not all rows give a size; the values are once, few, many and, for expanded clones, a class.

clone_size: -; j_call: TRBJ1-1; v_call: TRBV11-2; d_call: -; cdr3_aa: CASSLLSSGTNTEAFF; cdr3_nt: TGTGCCAGCAGCTTACTTTCGTCAGGGACAAACACTGAAGCTTTCTTT
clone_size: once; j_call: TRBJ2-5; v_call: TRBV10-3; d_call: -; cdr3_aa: CAIADRETQYF; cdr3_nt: TGTGCCATCGCCGACCGAGAGACCCAGTACTTC
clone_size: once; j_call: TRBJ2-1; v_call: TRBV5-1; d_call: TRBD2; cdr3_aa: CASSFSGSSSYNEQFF; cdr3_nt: TGCGCCAGCAGCTTTAGCGGGTCTTCCTCCTACAATGAGCAGTTCTTC
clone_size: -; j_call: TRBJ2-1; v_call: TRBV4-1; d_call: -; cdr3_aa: CASSLLTSYNEQFF; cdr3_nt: TGCGCCAGCAGCCTACTGACTAGCTACAATGAGCAGTTCTTC
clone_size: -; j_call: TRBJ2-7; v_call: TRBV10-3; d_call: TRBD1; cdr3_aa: CAAGTEPSYEQYF; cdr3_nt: TGTGCCGCCGGGACAGAACCATCCTACGAGCAGTACTTC
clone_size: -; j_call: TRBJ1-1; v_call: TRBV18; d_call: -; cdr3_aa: CASSPRVPSMNTEAFF; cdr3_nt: TGTGCCAGCTCACCACGGGTCCCCTCCATGAACACTGAAGCTTTCTTT
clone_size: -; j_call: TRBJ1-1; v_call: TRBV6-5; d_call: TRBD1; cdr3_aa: CASSYSDRVGTEAFF; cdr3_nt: TGTGCCAGCAGTTACTCCGACAGGGTTGGCACTGAAGCTTTCTTT
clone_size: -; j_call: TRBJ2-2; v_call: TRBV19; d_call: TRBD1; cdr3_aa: CASSIQDRGYGGAGELFF; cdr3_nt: TGTGCCAGTAGTATTCAGGACAGGGGGTACGGCGGGGCCGGGGAGCTGTTTTTT
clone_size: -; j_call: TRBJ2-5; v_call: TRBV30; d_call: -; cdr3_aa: CAWSLGGSQETQYF; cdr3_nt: TGTGCCTGGAGTCTCGGCGGGTCCCAAGAGACCCAGTACTTC
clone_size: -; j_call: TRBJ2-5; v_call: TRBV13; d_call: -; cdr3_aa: CASSLSGRETQYF; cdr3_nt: TGTGCCAGCAGCTTATCAGGGAGGGAGACCCAGTACTTC
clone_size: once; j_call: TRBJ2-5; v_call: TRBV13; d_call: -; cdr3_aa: CASSLRLNQETQYF; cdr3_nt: TGTGCCAGCAGCTTACGGCTGAACCAAGAGACCCAGTACTTC
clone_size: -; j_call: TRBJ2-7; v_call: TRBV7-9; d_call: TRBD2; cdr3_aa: CASSPRGLAGGQRDF; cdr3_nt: TGTGCCAGCAGCCCTAGGGGACTAGCGGGAGGCCAGCGGGACTTC
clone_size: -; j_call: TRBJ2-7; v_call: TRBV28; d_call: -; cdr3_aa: CASSFSTTDHEQYF; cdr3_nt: TGTGCCAGCAGTTTTTCAACGACGGATCACGAGCAGTACTTC
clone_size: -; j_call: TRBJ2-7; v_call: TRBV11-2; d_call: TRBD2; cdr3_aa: CASSLNSGTSGSYEQYF; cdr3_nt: TGTGCCAGCAGCTTAAATTCCGGGACTAGCGGCTCCTACGAGCAGTACTTC
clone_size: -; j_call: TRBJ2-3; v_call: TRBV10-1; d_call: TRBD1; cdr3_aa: CASSGRQGVTDTQYF; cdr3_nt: TGCGCCAGCAGTGGGAGACAGGGTGTCACAGATACGCAGTATTTT
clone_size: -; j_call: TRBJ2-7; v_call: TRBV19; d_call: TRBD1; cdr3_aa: CASSIGTGAYEQYF; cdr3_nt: TGTGCCAGTAGTATCGGGACAGGGGCTTACGAGCAGTACTTC
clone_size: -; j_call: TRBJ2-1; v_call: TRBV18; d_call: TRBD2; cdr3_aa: CASSPLAGGGNNEQFF; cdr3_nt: TGTGCCAGCTCACCACTCGCGGGAGGGGGAAACAATGAGCAGTTCTTC
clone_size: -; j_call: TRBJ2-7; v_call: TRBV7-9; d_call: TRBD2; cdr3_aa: CASSLITGGPGEQYF; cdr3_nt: TGTGCCAGCAGCTTAATTACGGGAGGGCCGGGCGAGCAGTACTTC
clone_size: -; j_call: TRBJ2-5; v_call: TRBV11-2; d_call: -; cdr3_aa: CASSNLRGAIQETQYF; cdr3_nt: TGTGCCAGCAGCAATCTACGAGGGGCAATCCAAGAGACCCAGTACTTC
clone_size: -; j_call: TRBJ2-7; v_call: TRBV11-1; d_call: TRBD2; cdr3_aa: CASSRTSGGSYEQYF; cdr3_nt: TGTGCCAGCAGCCGGACTAGCGGAGGCTCCTACGAGCAGTACTTC
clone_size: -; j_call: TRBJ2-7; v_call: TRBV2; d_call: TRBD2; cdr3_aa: CASSEGTSAYEQYF; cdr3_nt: TGTGCCAGCAGTGAGGGGACTAGTGCTTACGAGCAGTACTTC
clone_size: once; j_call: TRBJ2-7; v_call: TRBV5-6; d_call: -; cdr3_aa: CASSSTKTFREQYF; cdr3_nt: TGTGCCAGCAGCTCAACTAAAACCTTTAGGGAGCAGTACTTC
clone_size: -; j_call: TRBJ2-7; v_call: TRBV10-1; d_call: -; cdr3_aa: CASSENSYEQYF; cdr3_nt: TGCGCCAGCAGTGAGAACTCCTACGAGCAGTACTTC
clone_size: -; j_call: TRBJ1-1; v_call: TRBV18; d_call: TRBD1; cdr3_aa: CASYPGQGGNTEAFF; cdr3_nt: TGTGCCAGCTATCCGGGACAGGGCGGAAACACTGAAGCTTTCTTT
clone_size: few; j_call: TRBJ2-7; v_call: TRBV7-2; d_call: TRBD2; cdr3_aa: CASSTGLAAYEQYF; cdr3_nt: TGTGCCAGCAGCACGGGACTAGCGGCCTACGAGCAGTACTTC
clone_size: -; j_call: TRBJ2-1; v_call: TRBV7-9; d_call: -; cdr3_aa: CASSLASYNEQFF; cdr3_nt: TGTGCCAGCAGCTTAGCTTCCTACAATGAGCAGTTCTTC
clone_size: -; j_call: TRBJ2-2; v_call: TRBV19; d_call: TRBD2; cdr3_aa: CASSPGTSGTGELFF; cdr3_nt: TGTGCCAGTAGTCCCGGGACTAGCGGGACTGGGGAGCTGTTTTTT